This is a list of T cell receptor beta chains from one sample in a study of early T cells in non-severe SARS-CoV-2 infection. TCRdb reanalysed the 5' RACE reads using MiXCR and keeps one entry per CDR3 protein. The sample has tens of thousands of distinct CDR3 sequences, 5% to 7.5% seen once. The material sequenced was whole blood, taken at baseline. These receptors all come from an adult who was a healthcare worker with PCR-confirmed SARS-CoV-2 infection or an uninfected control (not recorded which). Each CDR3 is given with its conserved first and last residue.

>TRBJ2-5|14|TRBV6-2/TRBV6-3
CASSYSGTVQTQYF
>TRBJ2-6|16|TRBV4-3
CASSQVWSQGANVLTF
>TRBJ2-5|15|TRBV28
CASSLGLAGPSAQYF
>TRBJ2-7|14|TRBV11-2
CASSLDRHSLEQYF
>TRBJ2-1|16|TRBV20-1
CSARGAAGQNYNEQFF
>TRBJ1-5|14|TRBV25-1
CASTGTGGNQPQHF
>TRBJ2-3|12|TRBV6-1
CATRSGGDTQYF
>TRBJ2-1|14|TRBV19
CASNRDYSYNEQFF
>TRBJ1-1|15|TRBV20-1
CSASIMAGTHTEAFF
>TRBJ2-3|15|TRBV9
CASSVDPGPADTQYF
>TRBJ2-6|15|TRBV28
CASSLMGAGANVLTF
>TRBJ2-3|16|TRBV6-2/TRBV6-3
CASTTNDRGYADTQYF
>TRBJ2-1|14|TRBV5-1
CASSSRQGANEQFF
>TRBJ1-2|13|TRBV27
CASSFKGNYGYTF
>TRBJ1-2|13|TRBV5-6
CASSLGTDYGYTF
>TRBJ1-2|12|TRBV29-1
CSVEQVAHGYTF
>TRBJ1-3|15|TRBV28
CASSLTGVGGNTIYF
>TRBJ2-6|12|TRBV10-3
CALASGANVLTF
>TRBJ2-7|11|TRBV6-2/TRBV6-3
CASRTYYEQYF
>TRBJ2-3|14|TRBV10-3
CAILSGRDADTQYF
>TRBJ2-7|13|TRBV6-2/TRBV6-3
CASRRDYNYEQYF
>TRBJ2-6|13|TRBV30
CAWRIAGANVLTF
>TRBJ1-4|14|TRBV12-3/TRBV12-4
CASSPRQYAWKLFF
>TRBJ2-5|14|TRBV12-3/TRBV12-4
CASSLGGNQETQYF
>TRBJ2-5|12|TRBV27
CASSPDQETQYF
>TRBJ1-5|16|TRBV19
CASSIYYGGLGQPQHF
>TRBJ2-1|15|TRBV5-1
CASSGYRDAYNEQFF
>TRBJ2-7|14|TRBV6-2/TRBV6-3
CASSFRDGSYEQYF
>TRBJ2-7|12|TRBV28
CASTLPGYEQYF
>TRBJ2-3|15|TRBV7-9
CASSLARSNTDTQYF
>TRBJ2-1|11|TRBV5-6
CASSFADEQFF
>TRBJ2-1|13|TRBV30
CAWSVQGNNEQFF
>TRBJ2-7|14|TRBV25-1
CASSESDRAYEQYF
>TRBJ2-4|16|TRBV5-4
CASTKQGASAKNIQYF
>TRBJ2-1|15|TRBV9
CASSSEPGSYNEQFF
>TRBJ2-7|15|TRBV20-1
CSARDTGGAGYEQYF
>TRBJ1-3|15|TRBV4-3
CASSRIQGPGNTIYF
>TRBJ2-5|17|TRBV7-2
CASSLRSGGANSETQYF
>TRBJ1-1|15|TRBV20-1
CSARGSATGDTEAFF
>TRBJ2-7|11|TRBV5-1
CASPFGGEQYF
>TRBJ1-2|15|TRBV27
CASSLKHGGGHGYTF
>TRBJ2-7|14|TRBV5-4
CATSSRDRSYEQYF
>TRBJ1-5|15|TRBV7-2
CASSLDWAPFQPQHF
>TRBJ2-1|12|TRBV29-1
CSVAEGSYEQFF
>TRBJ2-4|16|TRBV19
CASSPDREGTKNIQYF
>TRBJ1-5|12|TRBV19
CASSISNQPQHF
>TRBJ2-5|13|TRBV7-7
CASSSDYRETQYF
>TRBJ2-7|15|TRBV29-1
CSVEVPRTGSYEQYF
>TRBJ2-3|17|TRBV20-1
CSARGTGGTDFTDTQYF
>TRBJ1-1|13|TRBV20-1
CSARGAEGTEAFF
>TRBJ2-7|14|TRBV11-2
CASSLEPGLNEQYF
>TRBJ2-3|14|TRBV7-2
CASSLGVRGDTQYF
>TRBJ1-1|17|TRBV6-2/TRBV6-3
CASSRHLGGIGNTEAFF